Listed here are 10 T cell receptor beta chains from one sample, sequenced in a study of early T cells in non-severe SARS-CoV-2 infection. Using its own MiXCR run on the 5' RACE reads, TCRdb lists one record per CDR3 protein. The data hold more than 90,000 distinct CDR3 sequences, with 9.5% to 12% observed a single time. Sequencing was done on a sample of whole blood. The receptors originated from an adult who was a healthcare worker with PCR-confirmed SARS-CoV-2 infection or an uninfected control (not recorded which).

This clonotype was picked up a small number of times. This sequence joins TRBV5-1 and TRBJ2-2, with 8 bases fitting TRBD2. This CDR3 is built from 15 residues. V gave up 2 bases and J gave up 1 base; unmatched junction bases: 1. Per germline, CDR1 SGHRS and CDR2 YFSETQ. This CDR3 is CASSLAGVNTGELFF. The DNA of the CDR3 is TGCGCCAGCAGCTTAGCGGGAGTGAACACCGGGGAGCTGTTTTTT.

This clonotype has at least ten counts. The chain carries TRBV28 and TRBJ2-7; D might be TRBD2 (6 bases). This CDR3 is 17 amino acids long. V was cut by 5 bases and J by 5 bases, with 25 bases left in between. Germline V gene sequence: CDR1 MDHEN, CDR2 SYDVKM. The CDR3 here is CASSQHHGGVGMDEQYF. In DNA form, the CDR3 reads TGTGCCAGCAGTCAACACCACGGCGGGGTTGGGATGGACGAGCAGTACTTC.

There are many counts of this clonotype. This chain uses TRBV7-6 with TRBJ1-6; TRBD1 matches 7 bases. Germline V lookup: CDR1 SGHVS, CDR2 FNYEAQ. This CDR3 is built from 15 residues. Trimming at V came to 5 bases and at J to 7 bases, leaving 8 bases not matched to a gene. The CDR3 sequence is CASSVGGRANSPLHF. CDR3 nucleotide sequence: TGTGCCAGCAGCGTAGGGGGCAGGGCGAATTCACCCCTCCACTTT.

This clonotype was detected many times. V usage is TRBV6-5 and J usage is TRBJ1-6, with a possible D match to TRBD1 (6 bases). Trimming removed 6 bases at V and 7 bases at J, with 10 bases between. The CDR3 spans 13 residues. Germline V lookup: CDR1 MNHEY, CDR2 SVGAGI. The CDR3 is CASSKDRNSPLHF. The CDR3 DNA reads TGTGCCAGCAGCAAAGACAGGAATTCACCCCTCCACTTT.

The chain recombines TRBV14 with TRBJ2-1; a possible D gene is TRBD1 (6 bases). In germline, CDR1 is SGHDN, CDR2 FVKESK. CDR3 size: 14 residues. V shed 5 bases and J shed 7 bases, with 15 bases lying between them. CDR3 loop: CASSSGQSGNEQFF. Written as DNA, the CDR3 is TGTGCCAGCAGCTCCGGACAGTCGGGTAATGAGCAGTTCTTC.

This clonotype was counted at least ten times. The DNA for the CDR3 is TGTGCCAGCAGCCCTCCCTGGGCGAACACTGAAGCTTTCTTT. It encodes CASSPPWANTEAFF. The genes are TRBV3-1 and TRBJ1-1; D is ambiguous. Looked up from germline, CDR1 is LGHDT and CDR2 is YNNKEL (reference sequence). The CDR3 runs 14 residues. Between the trimmed V and J ends, which lost 4 bases and 1 base, there was a span of 10 bases.

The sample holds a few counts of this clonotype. The CDR3 is CASSAAGKYEQYF. The CDR3 DNA is TGTGCCAGCAGTGCTGCCGGGAAATACGAGCAGTACTTC. V gene TRBV2 combines with J gene TRBJ2-7, with a tentative D call TRBD2 (5 bases). V was trimmed by 4 bases and J by 4 bases, leaving 11 bases between them. Per germline, CDR1 SNHLY and CDR2 FYNNEI. The CDR3 is made up of 13 amino acids.

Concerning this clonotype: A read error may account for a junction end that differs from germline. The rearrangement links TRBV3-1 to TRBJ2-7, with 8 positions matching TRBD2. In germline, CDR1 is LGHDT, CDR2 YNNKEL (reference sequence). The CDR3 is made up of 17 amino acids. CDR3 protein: CASSQPTSGARSNEQYF. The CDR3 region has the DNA TGTGCCAGCAGCCAACCTACTAGCGGAGCCCGCTCCAACGAGCAGTACTTC.

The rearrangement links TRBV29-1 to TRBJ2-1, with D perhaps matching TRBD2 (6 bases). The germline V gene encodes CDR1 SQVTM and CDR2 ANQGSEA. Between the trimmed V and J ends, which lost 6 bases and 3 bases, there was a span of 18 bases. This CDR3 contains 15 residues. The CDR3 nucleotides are TGCAGCGTGTCGGAGGGGAGCGGACGCTACAATGAGCAGTTCTTC. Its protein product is CSVSEGSGRYNEQFF.

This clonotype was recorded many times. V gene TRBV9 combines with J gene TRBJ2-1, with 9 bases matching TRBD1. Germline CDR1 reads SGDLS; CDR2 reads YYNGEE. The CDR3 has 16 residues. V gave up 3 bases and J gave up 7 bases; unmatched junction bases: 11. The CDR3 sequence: CASSAPPGQGLNEQFF. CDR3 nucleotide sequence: TGTGCCAGCAGCGCACCACCGGGACAGGGACTTAATGAGCAGTTCTTC.